One sample yielded the 3 T cell receptor beta chains listed below, sequenced in a study of OX40 agonist ivuxolimab in advanced cancers. The repertoire was sequenced with immunoSEQ multiplex PCR; TCRdb's copy has only in-frame clones and lacks some. The table has about 61,000 clones, less than 90% seen once. This material consisted of CD4+ or CD8+ T cells sorted from blood, taken in a trial of the OX40 agonist ivuxolimab. All receptors come from an adult with an advanced solid tumor such as melanoma, head and neck, liver or kidney cancer.

This chain connects TRBV9 to TRBJ2-3; D is unresolved. There are 15 residues in the CDR3. Per germline, CDR1 SGDLS and CDR2 YYNGEE. Trimming stripped 0 bases from V and 4 bases from J, with 12 bases between. Here the CDR3 reads CASSVASYRADTQYF. The CDR3 DNA reads as TGTGCCAGCAGCGTAGCATCTTATAGGGCAGATACGCAGTATTTT.

The J gene is TRBJ1-1, the V gene TRBV9; TRBD1 might be the D (6 bases). Germline V gene sequence: CDR1 SGDLS, CDR2 YYNGEE. The CDR3 runs 17 residues. Between the trimmed V and J ends, which lost 4 bases and 0 bases, there was a span of 19 bases. The chain's CDR3 is CASSPSLGQFMNTEAFF. The CDR3, as DNA: TGTGCCAGCAGCCCGAGCTTGGGACAATTCATGAACACTGAAGCTTTCTTT.

J is TRBJ2-5 and V is TRBV5-1; TRBD2 matches 11 bases. This CDR3 region has 16 residues. CDR1 is SGHRS, CDR2 YFSETQ, per germline. Trimming at V came to 4 bases and at J to 7 bases, leaving 12 bases not matched to a gene. CDR3: CASSRAGTSGSGTQYF. CDR3 DNA: TGCGCCAGCAGCCGCGCCGGGACTAGCGGTTCCGGGACCCAGTACTTC.